These 29 T cell receptor beta chains came from one sample sequenced in a study of Siglec-9 on CD8 T cells in melanoma. Profiling relied on immunoSEQ multiplex PCR, and the TCRdb table lists in-frame clones only, not all of them. The sample consists of around 35,000 clones, roughly 84% of them appearing once. The specimen sequenced was Siglec-9- CD8+ T cells sorted from blood. All receptors derive from a human donor in good health.

The genes are TRBV13 and TRBJ2-1; the match to TRBD2 covers 10 bases. The germline V gene has CDR1 PRHDT and CDR2 FYEKMQ (reference sequence). The CDR3 contains 15 residues. V dropped 5 bases and J dropped 6; count of bases not matched to a gene: 7. The CDR3 DNA follows: TGTGCCAGCAGCACCGGACTAGCGGCCAGCAATGAGCAGTTCTTC. Its translation is CASSTGLAASNEQFF.

The CDR3 DNA reads TGTGCCAGCAGTTATCTAGCGGGGGTTTCTCCCTCTGGGGCCAACGTCCTGACTTTC. It yields the protein CASSYLAGVSPSGANVLTF. This rearrangement joins TRBV7-9 to TRBJ2-6, with 10 nucleotides matching TRBD2. Germline CDR1 SEHNR, CDR2 FQNEAQ (reference sequence). CDR3 length equals 19 residues. The J segment lost 0 bases and the V segment lost 6 bases, leaving 11 bases of the junction unmatched.

This clone was seen more than once but under ten times. This sequence joins TRBV7-9 and TRBJ1-5, with D maybe TRBD1 (5 bases). The V and J ends lost 4 bases and 5 bases respectively, with 18 bases between them. Germline-derived CDR1 and CDR2 are SEHNR and FQNEAQ (reference sequence). The CDR3 covers 16 residues. The CDR3 DNA is TGTGCCAGCAGCTCCCCGTGGAGGACGGGGCATCAGCCCCAGCATTTT. This translates into CASSSPWRTGHQPQHF.

This chain links TRBV5-4 with TRBJ1-1; no clear D gene. This CDR3 spans 14 amino acids. V lost 7 bases, J lost 0 bases, and 13 bases lay in between. Germline CDR1 SGHNT, CDR2 YYREEE (reference sequence). The CDR3 sequence: CASRDWAVNTEAFF. The CDR3 DNA reads TGTGCCAGCCGCGACTGGGCGGTGAACACTGAAGCTTTCTTT. The full variable domain, its missing parts supplied by reference TRBV5-4 and TRBJ1-1, is ETGVTQSPTHLIKTRGQQVTLRCSSQSGHNTVSWYQQALGQGPQFIFQYYREEENGRGNFPPRFSGLQFPNYSSELNVNALELDDSALYLCASRDWAVNTEAFFGQGTRLTVV.

The chain employs TRBV28 and TRBJ2-7; 8 bases are a match to TRBD1. V was pared by 1 base and J by 4 bases, with 6 bases of the junction left unmatched. Per germline, CDR1 MDHEN and CDR2 SYDVKM. CDR3 length equals 15 residues. In DNA, the CDR3 is TGTGCCAGCAGTTTATTTCAGGGGGCTTCATACGAGCAGTACTTC. It codes for CASSLFQGASYEQYF.

V is TRBV4-1 and J is TRBJ2-1; TRBD1 is a possible D gene (7 bases). This CDR3 region has 14 residues. Germline-derived CDR1 and CDR2 are MGHRA and YSYEKL. The germline V and J ends were trimmed by 8 bases and 6 bases, with 17 bases remaining between them. The CDR3 DNA reads TGCGCCAGCCGCGGGGACAGAACGGGCAATGAGCAGTTCTTC. Its protein is CASRGDRTGNEQFF.

Only a few counts were recorded for this clone. The chain couples TRBV27 to TRBJ1-1; D gene uncertain. Germline V gives CDR1 MNHEY, CDR2 SMNVEV (reference sequence). V lost 1 base and J 7 bases, leaving 13 bases between the germline ends. This CDR3 comprises 14 residues. The CDR3 DNA follows: TGTGCCAGCAGTTTATTGGGCCCAGTGGGTGAAGCTTTCTTT. The encoded protein is CASSLLGPVGEAFF.

This chain joins TRBV28 and TRBJ1-2; tentatively, D is TRBD1 (6 bases). Trimming removed 6 bases from V and 2 bases from J, with 10 bases in between. This CDR3 is 13 amino acids long. Germline assignment: CDR1 MDHEN and CDR2 SYDVKM. CDR3 DNA: TGTGCCAGCAGAGAAAGGGGGAACTATGGCTACACCTTC. Protein sequence: CASRERGNYGYTF.

V gene TRBV30 combines with J gene TRBJ2-7; the D gene is possibly TRBD1 (6 bases). The germline CDR1 and CDR2 sequences are GTSNPN and SVGIG (reference sequence). V was clipped by 2 bases and J by 3 bases, with 8 bases between them. The CDR3 spans 12 residues. For the CDR3, the DNA is TGTGCCTGGAGTACAGGGAACTACGAGCAGTACTTC. As protein: CAWSTGNYEQYF.

This clone showed up just once. The V call is TRBV27, the J call TRBJ2-5; a possible D gene is TRBD1 (5 bases). The V end was cut by 0 bases, the J end by 5 bases, with 16 bases between. The CDR3 spans 16 residues. Per germline, CDR1 MNHEY and CDR2 SMNVEV (reference sequence). CDR3 nucleotides: TGTGCCAGCAGTTTATCTCTAGGGGTTGTAGGGGAGACCCAGTACTTC. Translation: CASSLSLGVVGETQYF.

The rearrangement links TRBV6-1 to TRBJ2-7, with a tentative D call TRBD2 (5 bases). The CDR3 is 14 amino acids. CDR1 MNHNS and CDR2 SASEGT come from the germline V gene. Trimming pared 3 bases from V and 7 bases from J, leaving 16 bases between. The CDR3 is CASSEEAEPKEQYF. For the CDR3, the DNA is TGTGCCAGCAGTGAGGAGGCAGAACCCAAGGAGCAGTACTTC.

In this sample, this clone turned up a few times. The CDR3 DNA sequence: TGTGCCAGCACGATACGGACAGGGGTTTCACCCCTCCACTTT. This encodes CASTIRTGVSPLHF. This sequence joins TRBV13 and TRBJ1-6, with TRBD1 identical over 9 bases. The CDR3 is 14 amino acids. The ends lost 7 bases at V and 9 bases at J; junction bases unmatched: 7. Germline V gives CDR1 PRHDT, CDR2 FYEKMQ (reference sequence).

The CDR3 sequence: CSVEDANYNEQFF. CDR3 coding DNA: TGCAGCGTTGAAGATGCTAACTACAATGAGCAGTTCTTC. The chain carries TRBV29-1 and TRBJ2-1; D not resolved. V dropped 0 bases and J dropped 3 bases, with 6 bases sitting between them. Germline V CDR1 and CDR2: SQVTM, ANQGSEA. This CDR3 has 13 amino acids.

This CDR3 is CASRKDRSYNEQFF. The DNA for the CDR3 is TGTGCCAGCAGGAAAGATAGATCCTACAATGAGCAGTTCTTC. The rearrangement links TRBV6-5 to TRBJ2-1; D is unresolved. Germline V lookup: CDR1 MNHEY, CDR2 SVGAGI. The V end lost 6 bases, the J end lost 1 base, and 10 bases lay between the germline ends. This CDR3 comprises 14 residues.

The CDR3 is CASSPPGPNYGYTF. CDR3 nucleotide sequence: TGTGCCAGCAGCCCCCCTGGTCCTAACTATGGCTACACCTTC. The chain recombines TRBV7-9 with TRBJ1-2; D ambiguous. V was clipped by 5 bases and J by 0 bases, with 10 bases between them. Germline CDR1 is SEHNR and CDR2 is FQNEAQ (reference sequence). This CDR3 is built from 14 residues.

The V call is TRBV4-1, the J call TRBJ2-7, with 11 bases matching TRBD2. This CDR3 has 17 residues. V gave up 1 base and J gave up 4 bases; unmatched junction bases: 9. CDR1 is MGHRA and CDR2 is YSYEKL in the germline V gene. CDR3 residues: CASSQVEGTSGVYEQYF. The CDR3 bases are TGCGCCAGCAGCCAAGTCGAGGGGACTAGCGGAGTTTACGAGCAGTACTTC.

This clone was found a few times. The chain combines TRBV2 with TRBJ1-1; 8 nucleotides line up with TRBD1. V dropped 4 bases and J dropped 0; count of bases not matched to a gene: 7. Germline-derived CDR1 and CDR2 are SNHLY and FYNNEI. CDR3 length equals 16 residues. The CDR3 sequence: CASSVPRGPLNTEAFF. CDR3 nucleotide sequence: TGTGCCAGCAGTGTGCCCAGGGGGCCCTTGAACACTGAAGCTTTCTTT.

V usage is TRBV6-5 and J usage is TRBJ2-2; the match to TRBD1 covers 8 bases. After removal of 2 bases from V and 4 bases from J, the junction contained 3 bases not matched to a gene. Germline CDR1 is MNHEY and CDR2 is SVGAGI. This CDR3 spans 15 amino acids. The CDR3 sequence is CASSYTDRATGELFF. CDR3 nucleotide sequence: TGTGCCAGCAGTTACACGGACAGGGCCACCGGGGAGCTGTTTTTT.

The chain is built from TRBV4-1 and TRBJ1-1; D gene unclear. Germline values: CDR1 MGHRA, CDR2 YSYEKL. The CDR3 is 16 amino acids. The germline V and J ends were trimmed by 3 bases and 3 bases, with 17 bases remaining between them. The CDR3 bases are TGCGCCAGCAGCCACAAACCGCGGTCGTCGGACACTGAAGCTTTCTTT. This translates into CASSHKPRSSDTEAFF.

J is TRBJ2-7 and V is TRBV27; 10 nucleotides line up with TRBD1. CDR1 is MNHEY and CDR2 is SMNVEV in the germline V gene (reference sequence). V shed 6 bases, J shed 5 bases, and the junction held 4 bases outside the gene matches. The CDR3 contains 13 residues. CDR3 region: CASSRQGAHEQYF. The CDR3 nucleotides are TGTGCCAGCAGCCGACAGGGGGCTCACGAGCAGTACTTC.

The chain carries TRBV6-1 and TRBJ2-7, with 8 bases identical to TRBD1. Germline V gene data show CDR1 as MNHNS and CDR2 as SASEGT. This CDR3 spans 15 amino acids. The V and J ends lost 3 bases and 1 base, in that order; junction bases with no gene match: 5. CDR3 region: CASSEETGGSYEQYF. CDR3 DNA: TGTGCCAGCAGTGAGGAAACAGGGGGATCCTACGAGCAGTACTTC.

The chain is built from TRBV27 and TRBJ2-7, with no clear D. Trimming removed 4 bases from V and 5 bases from J, with 12 bases in between. CDR3 length: 13 residues. Germline assignment: CDR1 MNHEY and CDR2 SMNVEV (reference sequence). CDR3 in amino acids: CASSSTVLHEQYF. DNA for the CDR3: TGTGCCAGCAGTTCCACGGTTCTCCACGAGCAGTACTTC.

The chain couples TRBV27 to TRBJ2-1; D gene unclear. The CDR3 loop spans 13 amino acids. The germline V gene has CDR1 MNHEY and CDR2 SMNVEV (reference sequence). V was trimmed by 0 bases and J by 3 bases, leaving 3 bases between them. CDR3 in amino acids: CASSLSIYNEQFF. CDR3 in DNA: TGTGCCAGCAGTTTATCGATCTACAATGAGCAGTTCTTC.

This chain joins TRBV15 and TRBJ1-4, with a tentative D call TRBD1 (6 bases). The CDR3 is 16 amino acids. Per germline, CDR1 LNHNV and CDR2 YYDKDF (reference sequence). The V and J ends lost 2 bases and 8 bases respectively, with 18 bases between them. CDR3: CATSRLPGGAGEKLFF. CDR3 DNA sequence: TGTGCCACCAGCAGATTACCCGGGGGGGCGGGAGAAAAACTGTTTTTT.

This clone was detected only a few times. V and J are TRBV4-1 and TRBJ1-1, with D unclear. V lost 2 bases, J lost 5 bases, and 3 bases lay in between. Germline V gives CDR1 MGHRA, CDR2 YSYEKL. The CDR3 spans 11 residues. DNA of the CDR3: TGCGCCAGCAGCCAATTGACTGAAGCTTTCTTT. Its protein product is CASSQLTEAFF.

CDR3 sequence: CASSLGSGAEQEETQYF. CDR3 nucleotide sequence: TGTGCCAGCAGCTTGGGTTCCGGGGCAGAACAGGAGGAGACCCAGTACTTC. The chain has TRBV7-9 and TRBJ2-5; D tentatively fits TRBD1 or TRBD2 (5 bases each). The CDR3 extends over 17 amino acids. Germline V gene data show CDR1 as SEHNR and CDR2 as FQNEAQ (reference sequence). The germline V and J ends were trimmed by 3 bases and 5 bases, with 22 bases remaining between them. Supplemented by reference TRBV7-9 and TRBJ2-5, the full variable domain reads DTGVSQNPRHKITKRGQNVTFRCDPISEHNRLYWYRQTLGQGPEFLTYFQNEAQLEKSRLLSDRFSAERPKGSFSTLEIQRTEQGDSAMYLCASSLGSGAEQEETQYFGPGTRLLVL.

CDR3: CASSSYRDSMNEKLFF. The DNA of the CDR3 is TGTGCCAGCAGTTCGTACCGGGACAGCATGAATGAAAAACTGTTTTTT. The chain carries TRBV27 and TRBJ1-4; TRBD1 agrees at 7 bases. The CDR3 is 16 residues long. V lost 4 bases, J lost 5 bases, and 10 bases stayed unmatched. Germline V gene sequence: CDR1 MNHEY, CDR2 SMNVEV (reference sequence).

CDR3 residues: CASSLHSGTDYTDTQYF. CDR3 coding DNA: TGTGCCAGCAGCCTGCACTCCGGGACAGATTACACAGATACGCAGTATTTT. The chain uses TRBV5-6 and TRBJ2-3; 7 bases fit TRBD1. The V segment lost 4 bases and the J segment 2 bases; nucleotides outside the gene matches: 13. The CDR3 runs 17 residues. From germline, CDR1 is SGHDT and CDR2 YYEEEE.

The chain couples TRBV7-9 to TRBJ1-3, with 7 bases matching TRBD1. Germline-derived CDR1 and CDR2 are SEHNR and FQNEAQ (reference sequence). V lost 0 bases and J lost 2; bases outside the gene matches: 4. CDR3 length: 16 residues. CDR3: CASSLAGTAAGNTIYF. CDR3 nucleotides: TGTGCCAGCAGCTTAGCCGGGACAGCAGCTGGAAACACCATATATTTT.